The 28 T cell receptor beta chains reported below all come from one sample, sequenced in a study of sequential checkpoint blockade in melanoma. The repertoire was sequenced with immunoSEQ multiplex PCR; TCRdb's copy has only in-frame clones and lacks some. The repertoire holds about 9,100 clones, with about 68% as singletons. This sample's treatment: randomized to nivolumab then ipilimumab (arm A) or the reverse (arm B). The sample was CD8+ T cells sorted from blood (inferred from file names), taken from a patient given nivolumab and ipilimumab in sequence. All receptors come from a human donor with melanoma.

This clone was counted a single time. The chain has TRBV7-6 and TRBJ2-1; possible D gene TRBD2, 6 bases. There are 16 residues in the CDR3. CDR1 and CDR2 from the germline V gene are SGHVS and FNYEAQ. Trimming took off 4 bases at V and 3 bases at J, with 16 bases between the two ends. DNA of the CDR3: TGTGCCAGCAGCTCCAGACTAGATAGAGTCTACAATGAGCAGTTCTTC. As protein: CASSSRLDRVYNEQFF.

The genes are TRBV19 and TRBJ1-5, with TRBD1 matching 10 bases. Germline trimming cut 7 bases from V and 1 base from J; bases unmatched to any gene: 4. The germline CDR1 and CDR2 sequences are LNHDA and SQIVND (reference sequence). This CDR3 contains 15 residues. In nucleotides, the CDR3 is TGTGCCAGTACCCCGGACAGGGGGAGCAATCAGCCCCAGCATTTT. This sequence encodes CASTPDRGSNQPQHF.

This clone was picked up a small number of times. The chain couples TRBV4-1 to TRBJ2-3; 7 bases are shared with TRBD2. Germline V gives CDR1 MGHRA, CDR2 YSYEKL. The CDR3 is made up of 15 amino acids. V dropped 1 base and J dropped 2; count of bases not matched to a gene: 3. In DNA, the CDR3 is TGCGCCAGCAGCCAAGTGGCGGGAGACACAGATACGCAGTATTTT. Its translation: CASSQVAGDTDTQYF.

The chain is built from TRBV9 and TRBJ2-7, with D tentatively TRBD2 (6 bases). Germline V gives CDR1 SGDLS, CDR2 YYNGEE. V gave up 0 bases and J gave up 6 bases, with 10 bases separating them. The CDR3 contains 13 residues. CDR3 region: CASSVGRASEQYF. In DNA form, the CDR3 reads TGTGCCAGCAGCGTAGGGAGGGCCTCCGAGCAGTACTTC.

The rearrangement uses TRBV27 and TRBJ1-5, with unresolved D. V was clipped by 5 bases and J by 9 bases, with 11 bases between them. CDR3 length equals 12 residues. Looked up from germline, CDR1 is MNHEY and CDR2 is SMNVEV (reference sequence). This CDR3 is CASSTLFGPQHF. CDR3 nucleotides: TGTGCCAGCAGTACTTTGTTTGGGCCCCAGCATTTT.

This clone has more than one count but fewer than ten. A junction end diverges from the germline sequence, so it may reflect a read error. This rearrangement joins TRBV7-7 to TRBJ2-5, with 10 bases fitting TRBD2. CDR1 is SSHAT, CDR2 FNYEAQ, per germline (reference sequence). This CDR3 has 18 amino acids. The CDR3 DNA sequence: TGTGCTAGCAGCACCGGTTTTAGCGGGAGGCCAGCACAAGAGACCCAGTACTTC. It specifies CASSTGFSGRPAQETQYF.

This clone was counted a single time. The V gene is TRBV19, the J gene TRBJ1-4; the D is unclear. The CDR3 is 13 residues long. Trimming shortened V by 7 bases and J by 3 bases, and 9 bases separated the two germline ends. Germline V CDR1 and CDR2: LNHDA, SQIVND (reference sequence). The CDR3: CASNPRANEKLFF. Written as DNA, the CDR3 is TGTGCCAGTAACCCGAGGGCTAATGAAAAACTGTTTTTT.

This clone was detected only a few times. The chain employs TRBV7-9 and TRBJ2-4, with 13 bases fitting TRBD2. Looked up from germline, CDR1 is SEHNR and CDR2 is FQNEAQ (reference sequence). The CDR3 is 15 amino acids. V trimming: 5 bases; J trimming: 8 bases; junction bases outside the gene matches: 6. As DNA, the CDR3 is TGTGCCAGCAGCGCCGGACTAGCGGGGGACTACATTCAGTACTTC. Translating gives CASSAGLAGDYIQYF.

The chain combines TRBV27 with TRBJ2-1, with D perhaps matching TRBD2 (5 bases). V gave up 1 base and J gave up 6 bases, with 10 bases separating them. The CDR3 has 14 residues. Germline V gene data show CDR1 as MNHEY and CDR2 as SMNVEV (reference sequence). The CDR3 here is CASSLYGDSNEQFF. DNA for the CDR3: TGTGCCAGCAGTTTATACGGGGATTCCAATGAGCAGTTCTTC.

V and J are TRBV6-4 and TRBJ2-7, with 8 bases lining up with TRBD2. Trimming removed 7 bases from V and 7 bases from J; junction bases left unmatched: 12. The CDR3 totals 14 residues. The germline V gene has CDR1 MRHNA and CDR2 SNTAGT. CDR3 in amino acids: CASIEASGQGEQYF. The CDR3, as DNA: TGTGCCAGCATTGAGGCTAGCGGGCAGGGGGAGCAGTACTTC.

J is TRBJ2-5 and V is TRBV29-1; no reliable D call. Germline values: CDR1 SQVTM, CDR2 ANQGSEA. The CDR3 sequence is 13 residues long. V was cut by 2 bases and J by 1 base, with 8 bases left in between. The DNA for the CDR3 is TGCAGCGTTGAACCCCGACTCCAAGAGACCCAGTACTTC. Its translation is CSVEPRLQETQYF. The entire variable domain, with the rest obtained from reference TRBV29-1 and TRBJ2-5, is as follows: SAVISQKPSRDICQRGTSLTIQCQVDSQVTMMFWYRQQPGQSLTLIATANQGSEATYESGFVIDKFPISRPNLTFSTLTVSNMSPEDSSIYLCSVEPRLQETQYFGPGTRLLVL.

The rearrangement uses TRBV27 and TRBJ2-7; 7 bases map to TRBD1. Trimming cost V 3 bases and J 6 bases; bases outside gene matches: 5. CDR1 is MNHEY and CDR2 is SMNVEV in the germline V gene (reference sequence). The CDR3 sequence is 13 residues long. The CDR3 DNA follows: TGTGCCAGCAGTTTGCAGGGGGTGAGCGAGCAGTACTTC. It specifies CASSLQGVSEQYF.

The chain employs TRBV27 and TRBJ2-2, with D unclear. There are 13 residues in the CDR3. The V and J ends lost 7 bases and 3 bases respectively, with 9 bases between them. The V gene's germline CDR1 is MNHEY and CDR2 SMNVEV (reference sequence). Here the CDR3 DNA reads TGTGCCAGCAAACCCCTATACACCGGGGAGCTGTTTTTT. It specifies CASKPLYTGELFF.

The sample holds a few counts of this clone. This chain links TRBV6-4 with TRBJ2-1; 9 positions match TRBD2. This CDR3 contains 14 residues. After removal of 6 bases from V and 8 bases from J, the junction contained 8 bases not matched to a gene. Germline V CDR1 and CDR2: MRHNA, SNTAGT. CDR3 in DNA: TGTGCCAGCAGCATTAGCGGGAGTTCCGATGAGCAGTTCTTC. Translating it yields CASSISGSSDEQFF.

The chain links TRBV10-3 to TRBJ2-1; 11 bases are shared with TRBD1. V was pared by 7 bases and J by 1 base, with 6 bases of the junction left unmatched. The V gene's germline CDR1 is ENHRY and CDR2 SYGVKD. The CDR3 runs 16 residues. CDR3 loop: CAITPGTGGSYNEQFF. The CDR3, as DNA: TGTGCCATCACCCCGGGGACAGGGGGTTCCTACAATGAGCAGTTCTTC.

The genes are TRBV29-1 and TRBJ1-4; D perhaps matches TRBD1 (6 bases). CDR3 length equals 11 residues. CDR1 SQVTM and CDR2 ANQGSEA come from the germline V gene. V lost 0 bases and J lost 13, with 9 bases in between. CDR3 DNA sequence: TGCAGCGTTGAAGACAGGGGCAGACTGTTTTTT. Amino acids: CSVEDRGRLFF.

The genes are TRBV27 and TRBJ2-2; TRBD2 agrees at 11 bases. V was clipped by 3 bases and J by 8 bases; unmatched bases: 2. This CDR3 region has 14 residues. The V gene's germline CDR1 is MNHEY and CDR2 SMNVEV (reference sequence). The chain's CDR3 is CASSFSGRVGELFF. The CDR3 bases are TGTGCCAGCAGTTTTAGCGGGAGGGTGGGGGAGCTGTTTTTT.

The chain carries TRBV6-5 and TRBJ2-1; TRBD2 agrees at 11 bases. From germline, CDR1 is MNHEY and CDR2 SVGAGI. The trim removed 5 bases at V and 2 bases at J, leaving 2 bases unmatched. This CDR3 region has 15 residues. The CDR3 protein is CASSLSGRAYNEQFF. In nucleotides, the CDR3 is TGTGCCAGCAGTCTTAGCGGGAGGGCCTACAATGAGCAGTTCTTC.

V is TRBV4-2 and J is TRBJ1-1; 8 bases align to TRBD1. There are 14 residues in the CDR3. Germline loops: CDR1 LGHNA, CDR2 YNFKEQ. V shed 4 bases, J shed 4 bases, and the junction held 5 bases outside the gene matches. CDR3 loop: CASSRTGWATEAFF. The CDR3 DNA is TGTGCCAGCAGCCGGACAGGGTGGGCCACTGAAGCTTTCTTT.

This clone is a singleton in its sample. Here the CDR3 reads CASSPSRGGPGELFF. Written as DNA, the CDR3 is TGTGCCAGCAGTCCCTCGCGGGGGGGCCCCGGGGAGCTGTTTTTT. The genes are TRBV27 and TRBJ2-2, with 9 nucleotides matching TRBD2. The CDR3 sequence is 15 residues long. Germline V gene data show CDR1 as MNHEY and CDR2 as SMNVEV (reference sequence). V shed 5 bases, J shed 6 bases, and the junction held 7 bases outside the gene matches.

This clone has a single count. The chain recombines TRBV15 with TRBJ1-2; the D gene is possibly TRBD1 (5 bases). Germline V CDR1 and CDR2: LNHNV, YYDKDF (reference sequence). The CDR3 length is 14 residues. The V gene lost 0 bases and the J gene lost 4 bases, with 9 bases spanning the gap. The chain's CDR3 is CATSRDSGGYGYTF. In DNA, the CDR3 is TGTGCCACCAGCAGAGACTCCGGGGGCTATGGCTACACCTTC.

The chain links TRBV4-1 to TRBJ1-2; D is ambiguous. Looked up from germline, CDR1 is MGHRA and CDR2 is YSYEKL. This CDR3 has 13 amino acids. V lost 0 bases to trimming and J lost 5 bases, with 7 bases between them. CDR3 bases: TGCGCCAGCAGCCAAGAACCCACATATGGCTACACCTTC. Translated: CASSQEPTYGYTF.

In the case of this clone: This sample also contains other DNA sequences that code for the same CDR3. The rearrangement links TRBV27 to TRBJ1-5; D not resolved. In germline, CDR1 is MNHEY, CDR2 SMNVEV (reference sequence). The CDR3 sequence is 15 residues long. Trimming took off 0 bases at V and 3 bases at J, with 9 bases between the two ends. The DNA for the CDR3 is TGTGCCAGCAGTTTATCTTACAGCCCCAATCAGCCCCAGCATTTT. Its protein product is CASSLSYSPNQPQHF.

This rearrangement joins TRBV18 to TRBJ2-7; TRBD2 matches 9 bases. V lost 3 bases to trimming and J lost 1 base; unmatched junction nucleotides: 4. The CDR3 sequence is 15 residues long. Germline CDR1 reads KGHSH; CDR2 reads LQKENI. CDR3 nucleotides: TGTGCCAGCTCACCGCCGGGACTAGCTTCCTACGAGCAGTACTTC. This encodes CASSPPGLASYEQYF.

This chain uses TRBV6-5 with TRBJ2-2; 8 bases match TRBD2. The CDR3 is 15 residues long. J gave up 6 bases and V 0 bases, and 3 bases lay outside the gene matches. Germline loops: CDR1 MNHEY, CDR2 SVGAGI. The CDR3 DNA is TGTGCCAGCAGTTACTCCGGGGGGGCCTCCGGGGAGCTGTTTTTT. The encoded protein is CASSYSGGASGELFF.

V is TRBV27 and J is TRBJ2-7, with 8 positions matching TRBD2. This CDR3 spans 15 amino acids. Per germline, CDR1 MNHEY and CDR2 SMNVEV (reference sequence). J was trimmed by 0 bases and V by 4 bases; bases with no gene match: 5. CDR3 bases: TGTGCCAGCAGTTGGTTAGCGGGGTTCTCCTACGAGCAGTACTTC. Protein product: CASSWLAGFSYEQYF.

This rearrangement joins TRBV2 to TRBJ1-2; no reliable D call. This CDR3 has 17 amino acids. The V and J ends lost 6 bases and 0 bases respectively, with 20 bases between them. Germline CDR1 and CDR2: SNHLY and FYNNEI. For the CDR3, the DNA is TGTGCCAGCAGCCCCCCAGCGGGCAGAGACCCTAACTATGGCTACACCTTC. Translating it yields CASSPPAGRDPNYGYTF.

This clone occurred a few times. This sequence joins TRBV10-3 and TRBJ2-4; a weak D match, TRBD1 (5 bases). The CDR3 length is 14 residues. Germline V gene lookup returns CDR1 ENHRY and CDR2 SYGVKD. Trimming stripped 2 bases from V and 2 bases from J, with 7 bases between. The CDR3 DNA follows: TGTGCCATCAGTGAGGGGGCAACCAAAAACATTCAGTACTTC. Translated: CAISEGATKNIQYF.